One TCR beta chain is described in this entry. Its antigen is still unknown. This entry is derived from a study of OX40 agonist ivuxolimab in advanced cancers. The study, taken as a whole, reports: At 0.1 to 3.0 mg/kg, CD4+ and CD8+ blood T cells expanded clonally by week 6. Among some nonresponders, normalized T-cell clonal expansion was also low.

Some clones are missing from TCRdb's copy, which holds only in-frame ones; the method was immunoSEQ multiplex PCR. In the table there are fewer than 15,000 clones, more than 70% of which are singletons. The CDR3 sequence is 13 residues long. The V gene's germline CDR1 is MDHEN and CDR2 SYDVKM. V gave up 8 bases and J gave up 0 bases, with 7 bases separating them. The sequencing here drew on CD4+ or CD8+ T cells sorted from blood, taken in a trial of the OX40 agonist ivuxolimab. The genes are TRBV28 and TRBJ2-2, with D unclear. This receptor was taken from an adult with an advanced solid tumor such as melanoma, head and neck, liver or kidney cancer. The CDR3 here is CASPNPNTGELFF. CDR3 DNA sequence: TGTGCCAGCCCAAACCCGAACACCGGGGAGCTGTTTTTT.